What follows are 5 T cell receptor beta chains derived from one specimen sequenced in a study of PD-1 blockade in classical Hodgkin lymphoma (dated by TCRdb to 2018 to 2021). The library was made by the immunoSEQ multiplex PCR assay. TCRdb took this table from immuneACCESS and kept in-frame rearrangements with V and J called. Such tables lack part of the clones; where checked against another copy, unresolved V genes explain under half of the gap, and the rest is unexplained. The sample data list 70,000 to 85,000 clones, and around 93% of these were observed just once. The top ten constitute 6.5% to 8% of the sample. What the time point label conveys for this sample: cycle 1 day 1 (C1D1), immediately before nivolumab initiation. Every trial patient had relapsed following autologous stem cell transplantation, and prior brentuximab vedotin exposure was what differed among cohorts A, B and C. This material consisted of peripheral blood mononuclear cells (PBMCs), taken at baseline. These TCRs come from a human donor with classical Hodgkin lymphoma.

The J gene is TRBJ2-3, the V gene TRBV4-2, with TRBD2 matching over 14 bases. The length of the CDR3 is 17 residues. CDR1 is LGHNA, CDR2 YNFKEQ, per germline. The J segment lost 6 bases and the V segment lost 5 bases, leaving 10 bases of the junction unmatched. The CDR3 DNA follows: TGTGCCAGCAGCGACAACCGACTAGCGGGGGGGCCGGATACGCAGTATTTT. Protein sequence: CASSDNRLAGGPDTQYF.

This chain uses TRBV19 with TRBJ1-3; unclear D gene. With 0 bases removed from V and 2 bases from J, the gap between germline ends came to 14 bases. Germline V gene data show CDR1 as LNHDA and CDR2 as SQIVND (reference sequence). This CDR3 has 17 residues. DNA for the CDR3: TGTGCCAGTAGTATAGAAAGAGAGGATCGCGCTGGAAACACCATATATTTT. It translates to CASSIEREDRAGNTIYF.

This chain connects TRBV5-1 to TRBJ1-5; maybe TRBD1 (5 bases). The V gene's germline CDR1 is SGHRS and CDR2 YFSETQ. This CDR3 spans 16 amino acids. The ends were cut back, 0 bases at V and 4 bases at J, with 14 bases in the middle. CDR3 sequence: CASSLGDFNGNQPQHF. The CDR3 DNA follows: TGCGCCAGCAGCTTGGGGGACTTCAACGGGAATCAGCCCCAGCATTTT.

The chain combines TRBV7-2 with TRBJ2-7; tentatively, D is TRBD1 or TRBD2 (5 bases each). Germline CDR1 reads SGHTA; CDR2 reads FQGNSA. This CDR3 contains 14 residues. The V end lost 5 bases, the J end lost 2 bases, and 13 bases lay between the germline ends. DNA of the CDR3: TGTGCCAGCAGCCGGGACGCATTAGCCTACGAGCAGTACTTC. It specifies CASSRDALAYEQYF.

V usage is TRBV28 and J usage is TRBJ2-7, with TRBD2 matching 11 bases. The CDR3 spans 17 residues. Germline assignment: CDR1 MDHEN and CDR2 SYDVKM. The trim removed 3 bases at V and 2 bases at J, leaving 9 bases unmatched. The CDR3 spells CASSFDLSTSGTYEQYF. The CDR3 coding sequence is TGTGCCAGCAGTTTTGATCTCTCGACTAGCGGGACCTACGAGCAGTACTTC.